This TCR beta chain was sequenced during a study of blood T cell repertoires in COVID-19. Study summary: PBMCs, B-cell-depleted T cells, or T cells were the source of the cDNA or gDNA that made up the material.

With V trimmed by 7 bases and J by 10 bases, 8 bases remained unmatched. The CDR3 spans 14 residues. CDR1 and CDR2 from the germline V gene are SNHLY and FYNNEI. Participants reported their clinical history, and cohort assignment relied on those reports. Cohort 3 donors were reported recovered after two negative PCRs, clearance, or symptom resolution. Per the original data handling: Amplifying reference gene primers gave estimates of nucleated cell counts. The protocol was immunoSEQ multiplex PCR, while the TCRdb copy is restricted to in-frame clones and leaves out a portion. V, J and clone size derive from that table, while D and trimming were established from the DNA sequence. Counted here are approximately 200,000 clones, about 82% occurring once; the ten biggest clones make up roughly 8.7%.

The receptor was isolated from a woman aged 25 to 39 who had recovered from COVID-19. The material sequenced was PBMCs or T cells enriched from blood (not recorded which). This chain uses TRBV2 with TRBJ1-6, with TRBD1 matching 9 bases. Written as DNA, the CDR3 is TGTGCCAGCATACAGGACAGGGGAAGATCACCCCTCCACTTT. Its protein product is CASIQDRGRSPLHF.